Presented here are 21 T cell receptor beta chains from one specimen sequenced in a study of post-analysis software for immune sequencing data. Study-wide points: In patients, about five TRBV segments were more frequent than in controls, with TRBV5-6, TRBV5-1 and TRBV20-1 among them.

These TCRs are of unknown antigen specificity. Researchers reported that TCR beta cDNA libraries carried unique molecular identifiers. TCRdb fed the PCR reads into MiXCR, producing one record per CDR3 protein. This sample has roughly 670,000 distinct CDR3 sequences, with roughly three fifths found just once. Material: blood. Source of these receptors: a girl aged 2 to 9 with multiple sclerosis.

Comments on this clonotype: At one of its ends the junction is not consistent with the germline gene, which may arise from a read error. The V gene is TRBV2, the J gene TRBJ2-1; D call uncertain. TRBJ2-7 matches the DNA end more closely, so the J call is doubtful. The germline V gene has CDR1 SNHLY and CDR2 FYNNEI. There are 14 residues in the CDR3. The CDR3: CASSVGRSYNEQYF. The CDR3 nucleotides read TGTGCTAGCAGTGTTGGACGAAGCTACAATGAGCAGTACTTC.

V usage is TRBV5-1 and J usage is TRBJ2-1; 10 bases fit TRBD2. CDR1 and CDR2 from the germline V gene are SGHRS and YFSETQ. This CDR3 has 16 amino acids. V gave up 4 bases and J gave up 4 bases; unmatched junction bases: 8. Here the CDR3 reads CASSPGTSGKYNEQFF. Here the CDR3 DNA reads TGCGCCAGCAGCCCAGGTACTAGCGGGAAATACAATGAGCAGTTCTTC.

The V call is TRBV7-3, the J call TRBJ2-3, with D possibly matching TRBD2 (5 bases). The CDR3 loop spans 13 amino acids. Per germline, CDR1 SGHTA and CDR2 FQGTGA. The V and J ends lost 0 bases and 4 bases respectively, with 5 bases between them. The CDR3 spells CASSLTRADTQYF. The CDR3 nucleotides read TGTGCCAGCAGCTTAACGCGGGCAGATACGCAGTATTTT. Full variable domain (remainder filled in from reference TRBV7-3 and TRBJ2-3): GAGVSQTPSNKVTEKGKYVELRCDPISGHTALYWYRQSLGQGPEFLIYFQGTGAADDSGLPNDRFFAVRPEGSVSTLKIQRTERGDSAVYLCASSLTRADTQYFGPGTRLTVL.

DNA of the CDR3: TGTGCCATCAGTGACAGGGGGAACTATGGCTACACCTTC. Translated: CAISDRGNYGYTF. The V gene is TRBV10-3, the J gene TRBJ1-2, with TRBD1 matching over 7 bases. Germline V gene sequence: CDR1 ENHRY, CDR2 SYGVKD. This CDR3 region has 13 residues. Losses at the gene ends were 3 bases for V and 2 bases for J; bases not matched to a gene: 0.

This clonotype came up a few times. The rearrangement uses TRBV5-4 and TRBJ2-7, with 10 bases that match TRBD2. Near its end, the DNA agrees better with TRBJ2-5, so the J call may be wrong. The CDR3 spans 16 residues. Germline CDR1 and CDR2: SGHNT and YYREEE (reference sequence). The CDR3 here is CASTKPGLARDETQYF. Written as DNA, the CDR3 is TGTGCCAGCACGAAGCCGGGACTAGCGAGGGATGAGACCCAGTACTTC.

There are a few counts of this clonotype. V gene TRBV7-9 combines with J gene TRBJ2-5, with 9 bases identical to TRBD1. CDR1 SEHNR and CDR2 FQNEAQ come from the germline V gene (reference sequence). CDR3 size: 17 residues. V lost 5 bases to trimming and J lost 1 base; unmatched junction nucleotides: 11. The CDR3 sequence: CASSGDRVDGFQETQYF. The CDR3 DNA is TGTGCCAGCAGCGGGGACAGGGTAGACGGTTTCCAAGAGACCCAGTACTTC.

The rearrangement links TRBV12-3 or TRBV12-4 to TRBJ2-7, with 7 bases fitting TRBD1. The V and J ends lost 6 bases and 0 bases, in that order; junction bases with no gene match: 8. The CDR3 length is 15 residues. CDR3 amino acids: CASSQSGTASYEQYF. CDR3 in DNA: TGTGCCAGCAGCCAATCCGGGACAGCCTCCTACGAGCAGTACTTC.

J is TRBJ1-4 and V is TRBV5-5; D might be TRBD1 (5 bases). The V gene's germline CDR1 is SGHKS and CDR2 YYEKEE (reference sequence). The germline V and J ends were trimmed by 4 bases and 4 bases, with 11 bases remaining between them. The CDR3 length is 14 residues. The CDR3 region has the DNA TGTGCCAGCAGCCCGACAGAACTTAATGAAAAACTGTTTTTT. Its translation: CASSPTELNEKLFF.

The CDR3 spells CASSLWSGETQYF. The CDR3 DNA follows: TGCGCCAGCAGCTTGTGGAGTGGGGAGACCCAGTACTTC. The chain couples TRBV5-1 to TRBJ2-5, with D uncertain. The germline CDR1 and CDR2 sequences are SGHRS and YFSETQ. Trimming shortened V by 1 base and J by 5 bases, and 9 bases separated the two germline ends. This CDR3 contains 13 residues. Combining the CDR3 with reference TRBV5-1 and TRBJ2-5 gives the whole variable domain KAGVTQTPRYLIKTRGQQVTLSCSPISGHRSVSWYQQTPGQGLQFLFEYFSETQRNKGNFPGRFSGRQFSNSRSEMNVSTLELGDSALYLCASSLWSGETQYFGPGTRLLVL.

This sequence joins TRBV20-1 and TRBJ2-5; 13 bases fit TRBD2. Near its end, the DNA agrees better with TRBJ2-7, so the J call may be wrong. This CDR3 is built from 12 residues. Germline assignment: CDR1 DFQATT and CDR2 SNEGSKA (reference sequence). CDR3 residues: CSAGTSGNEQYF. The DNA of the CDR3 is TGCAGTGCTGGGACTAGCGGGAACGAGCAGTACTTC.

In nucleotides, the CDR3 is TGTGCCAGCAGCTTAACTAGCGGGAGGAGCTCCTACGAGCAGTACTTC. It encodes CASSLTSGRSSYEQYF. This chain links TRBV5-5 with TRBJ2-7; 12 nucleotides match TRBD2. Trimming at V came to 2 bases and at J to 0 bases, leaving 3 bases not matched to a gene. The CDR3 is made up of 16 amino acids. The germline V gene encodes CDR1 SGHKS and CDR2 YYEKEE (reference sequence). The variable domain in full, completed from reference TRBV5-5 and TRBJ2-7, reads DAGVTQSPTHLIKTRGQQVTLRCSPISGHKSVSWYQQVLGQGPQFIFQYYEKEERGRGNFPDRFSARQFPNYSSELNVNALLLGDSALYLCASSLTSGRSSYEQYFGPGTRLTVT.

The CDR3 sequence is CSLRAGGGTQYF. CDR3 nucleotides: TGCAGTCTCCGGGCCGGGGGAGGGACCCAGTACTTC. J is TRBJ2-5 and V is TRBV20-1; possibly TRBD2 for D (6 bases). Germline values: CDR1 DFQATT, CDR2 SNEGSKA (reference sequence). Trimming cost V 8 bases and J 7 bases, with 17 bases left between them. The CDR3 runs to 12 residues.

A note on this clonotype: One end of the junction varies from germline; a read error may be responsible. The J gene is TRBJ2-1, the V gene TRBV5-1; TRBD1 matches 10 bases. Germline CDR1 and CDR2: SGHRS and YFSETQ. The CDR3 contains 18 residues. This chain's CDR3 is CASTWDRGSSGSDNEQFF. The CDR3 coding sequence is TGCGCTAGCACGTGGGACAGGGGATCCAGCGGGAGCGACAATGAGCAGTTCTTC.

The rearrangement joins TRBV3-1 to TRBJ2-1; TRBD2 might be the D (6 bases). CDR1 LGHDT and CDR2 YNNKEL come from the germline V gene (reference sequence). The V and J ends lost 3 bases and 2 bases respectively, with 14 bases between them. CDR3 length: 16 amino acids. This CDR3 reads CASSQAGERAYNEQFF. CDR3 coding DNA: TGTGCCAGCAGCCAGGCCGGGGAGCGGGCCTACAATGAGCAGTTCTTC.

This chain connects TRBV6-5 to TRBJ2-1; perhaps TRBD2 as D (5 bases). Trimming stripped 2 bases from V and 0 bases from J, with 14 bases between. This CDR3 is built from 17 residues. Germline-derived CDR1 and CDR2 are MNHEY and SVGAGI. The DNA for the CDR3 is TGTGCCAGCAGTTACCGTGAGGGAATTGGCTCCTACAATGAGCAGTTCTTC. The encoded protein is CASSYREGIGSYNEQFF.

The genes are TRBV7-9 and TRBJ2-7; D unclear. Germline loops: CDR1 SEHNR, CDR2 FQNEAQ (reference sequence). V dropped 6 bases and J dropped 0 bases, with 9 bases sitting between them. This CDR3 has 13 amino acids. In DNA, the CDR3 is TGTGCCAGCAGGCCAGAGAGCTCCTACGAGCAGTACTTC. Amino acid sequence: CASRPESSYEQYF.

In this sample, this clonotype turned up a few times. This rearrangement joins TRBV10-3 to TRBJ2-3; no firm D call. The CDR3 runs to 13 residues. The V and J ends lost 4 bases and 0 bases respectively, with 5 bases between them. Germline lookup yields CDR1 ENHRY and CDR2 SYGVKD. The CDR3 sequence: CAISGQSTDTQYF. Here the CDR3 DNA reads TGTGCCATCAGTGGGCAGAGCACAGATACGCAGTATTTT.

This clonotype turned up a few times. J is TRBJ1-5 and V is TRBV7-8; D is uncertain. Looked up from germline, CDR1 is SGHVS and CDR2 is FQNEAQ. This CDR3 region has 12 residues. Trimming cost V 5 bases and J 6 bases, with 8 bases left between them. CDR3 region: CASSPDGQPQHF. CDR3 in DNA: TGTGCCAGCAGCCCCGATGGTCAGCCCCAGCATTTT.

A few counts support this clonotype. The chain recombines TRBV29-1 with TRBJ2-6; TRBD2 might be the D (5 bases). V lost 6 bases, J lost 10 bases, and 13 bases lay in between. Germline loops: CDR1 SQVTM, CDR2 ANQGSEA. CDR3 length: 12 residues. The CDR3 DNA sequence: TGCAGCGTCGGGGTCTCCAATAACGTCCTGACTTTC. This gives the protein CSVGVSNNVLTF. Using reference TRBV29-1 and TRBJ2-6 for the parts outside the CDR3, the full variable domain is SAVISQKPSRDICQRGTSLTIQCQVDSQVTMMFWYRQQPGQSLTLIATANQGSEATYESGFVIDKFPISRPNLTFSTLTVSNMSPEDSSIYLCSVGVSNNVLTFGAGSRLTVL.

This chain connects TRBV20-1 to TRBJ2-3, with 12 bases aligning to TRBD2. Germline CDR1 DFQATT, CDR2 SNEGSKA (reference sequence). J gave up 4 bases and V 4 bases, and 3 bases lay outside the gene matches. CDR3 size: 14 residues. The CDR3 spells CSATSGRAADTQYF. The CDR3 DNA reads TGCAGTGCTACTAGCGGGAGGGCCGCAGATACGCAGTATTTT.

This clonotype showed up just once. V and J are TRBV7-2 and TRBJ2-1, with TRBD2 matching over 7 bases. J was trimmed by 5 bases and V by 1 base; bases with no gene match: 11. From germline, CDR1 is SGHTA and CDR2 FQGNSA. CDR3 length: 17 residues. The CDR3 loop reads CASSLVWGVGGNNEQFF. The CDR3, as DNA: TGTGCCAGCAGCTTAGTCTGGGGGGTCGGGGGGAACAATGAGCAGTTCTTC.